The rows below give T cell receptor beta chains drawn from one sample of a study of cytomegalovirus exposure and HLA in healthy donors. Produced via immunoSEQ multiplex PCR; TCRdb's table is partial and in-frame only. The table has tens of thousands of clones, 95% to 98% seen once; the top ten hold 1.5% to 2%. What was sequenced was PBMCs. These receptors came from a young woman in good health and CMV-seropositive. The CDR3 runs from the conserved cysteine through the conserved F or W. A D gene is named only where the DNA matches it firmly. Only part of the rows carry a size: once, few, many, or a class if the clone is expanded.

TRBV27,TRBD2,.,TRBJ2-1,CASSFPAGGTLGEQFF,TGTGCCAGCAGTTTCCCGGCGGGAGGCACCCTCGGTGAGCAGTTCTTC
TRBV7-9,.,few,TRBJ1-5,CASSLDSNLNQPQHF,TGTGCCAGCAGTCTGGACAGTAACCTGAATCAGCCCCAGCATTTT
TRBV7-3,.,.,TRBJ2-5,CASSAELRETQYF,TGTGCCAGCAGCGCCGAACTAAGGGAGACCCAGTACTTC
TRBV28,.,.,TRBJ2-2,CASSLRTDTGELFF,TGTGCCAGCAGTTTGAGAACGGACACCGGGGAGCTGTTTTTT
TRBV28,.,.,TRBJ2-1,CASSTFTGPYYNEQFF,TGTGCCAGCAGTACCTTTACAGGGCCCTACTACAATGAGCAGTTCTTC
TRBV9,TRBD2,.,TRBJ2-1,CASTHTSGSYNEQFF,TGTGCCAGCACCCACACTAGCGGCTCCTACAATGAGCAGTTCTTC
TRBV18,.,.,TRBJ1-2,CASSTSSTGSGGYTF,TGTGCCAGCTCAACATCCAGTACGGGGAGTGGTGGCTACACCTTC
TRBV4-1,TRBD2,.,TRBJ2-3,CASSQDPGGSWTDTQYF,TGCGCCAGCAGCCAAGATCCGGGCGGGAGCTGGACAGATACGCAGTATTTT
TRBV6-5,TRBD1,.,TRBJ2-3,CASSLRRGRGDTQYF,TGTGCCAGCAGTTTACGAAGGGGGCGCGGAGATACGCAGTATTTT
TRBV9,TRBD2,.,TRBJ2-7,CASSVETSAHPYEQYF,TGTGCCAGCAGCGTAGAGACTAGCGCCCATCCCTACGAGCAGTACTTC
TRBV9,.,.,TRBJ2-7,CASSVAGSPYEQYF,TGTGCCAGCAGCGTAGCAGGTAGTCCCTACGAGCAGTACTTC
TRBV9,.,.,TRBJ2-7,CASSAGGEQYF,TGTGCCAGCAGCGCCGGTGGCGAGCAGTACTTC
TRBV6-5,.,.,TRBJ1-5,CASSPTVYQPQHF,TGTGCCAGCAGCCCAACAGTTTATCAGCCCCAGCATTTT
TRBV18,TRBD2,.,TRBJ2-1,CASSPPGTSGYNEQFF,TGTGCCAGCTCACCACCAGGGACTAGCGGTTACAATGAGCAGTTCTTC
TRBV27,TRBD2,.,TRBJ2-7,CASGSGRSYEQYF,TGTGCCAGCGGAAGCGGGAGATCGTACGAGCAGTACTTC
TRBV7-9,.,.,TRBJ1-5,CASSPRGEGSNQPQHF,TGTGCCAGCAGCCCTCGGGGTGAAGGGAGCAATCAGCCCCAGCATTTT
TRBV11-2,.,.,TRBJ2-4,CASSLALANIQYF,TGTGCCAGCAGCTTGGCGCTAGCAAACATTCAGTACTTC
TRBV5-4,.,.,TRBJ2-1,CASSLATTPNEQFF,TGTGCCAGCAGCTTGGCTACTACCCCCAATGAGCAGTTCTTC
TRBV19,TRBD2,.,TRBJ2-1,CASSIFGVGGVYNEQFF,TGTGCCAGTAGTATTTTTGGGGTTGGGGGGGTGTACAATGAGCAGTTCTTC
TRBV29-1,.,.,TRBJ2-7,CSVLQGFSYEQYF,TGCAGCGTTCTTCAGGGTTTTTCCTACGAGCAGTACTTC
TRBV9,.,.,TRBJ2-3,CASSVGTEYTDTQYF,TGTGCCAGCAGCGTAGGAACGGAGTACACAGATACGCAGTATTTT
TRBV6-5,TRBD1,.,TRBJ1-1,CASRDGQGGTEAFF,TGTGCCAGCAGGGACGGACAGGGTGGAACTGAAGCTTTCTTT
TRBV5-6,.,.,TRBJ2-7,CASSYSFYEQYF,TGTGCCAGCAGCTACTCATTCTACGAGCAGTACTTC
TRBV5-6,TRBD2,.,TRBJ2-2,CASSSGGPHTGELFF,TGTGCCAGCAGCTCGGGAGGGCCCCACACCGGGGAGCTGTTTTTT
TRBV15,.,.,TRBJ1-2,CATSREDYGYTF,TGTGCCACCAGCAGGGAGGACTATGGCTACACCTTC
TRBV29-1,.,.,TRBJ1-1,CSVGGVTEAFF,TGCAGCGTAGGAGGTGTAACTGAAGCTTTCTTT
TRBV19,.,.,TRBJ1-5,CASSTRDNNQPQHF,TGTGCCAGTAGTACCCGGGACAACAATCAGCCCCAGCATTTT
TRBV6-5,TRBD1,.,TRBJ1-5,CASRSSGTVNQPQHF,TGTGCCAGCAGATCCTCCGGGACAGTCAATCAGCCCCAGCATTTT
TRBV13,TRBD1,.,TRBJ2-3,CASSFGGQPTDTQYF,TGTGCCAGCAGCTTTGGGGGACAGCCCACAGATACGCAGTATTTT
TRBV9,TRBD1,.,TRBJ1-1,CASSSRTGPRTEAFF,TGTGCCAGCAGCTCGCGGACAGGCCCGAGGACTGAAGCTTTCTTT
TRBV28,TRBD2,.,TRBJ2-1,CASSRLAGFNEQFF,TGTGCCAGCAGTAGACTAGCGGGATTTAATGAGCAGTTCTTC
TRBV7-6,.,.,TRBJ1-1,CASSLTVNTEAFF,TGTGCCAGCAGCCTCACGGTGAACACTGAAGCTTTCTTT
TRBV30,.,.,TRBJ2-7,CAWSVKGPFSEQYF,TGTGCCTGGAGTGTAAAGGGGCCCTTCTCGGAGCAGTACTTC
TRBV5-5,.,.,TRBJ1-2,CASSLEGWLGDGYTF,TGTGCCAGCAGCTTGGAGGGGTGGCTTGGGGATGGCTACACCTTC
TRBV5-1,TRBD1,.,TRBJ2-7,CASSGSTGFSYEQYF,TGCGCCAGCAGCGGGTCGACAGGGTTCTCCTACGAGCAGTACTTC
TRBV30,TRBD1,.,TRBJ1-4,CAWGQVREKLFF,TGTGCCTGGGGACAGGTCCGGGAAAAACTGTTTTTT
TRBV9,.,.,TRBJ2-1,CASSVGNTGDEQFF,TGTGCCAGCAGCGTCGGGAACACGGGGGATGAGCAGTTCTTC
TRBV7-9,TRBD1,.,TRBJ2-7,CASSFRQGNEQYF,TGTGCCAGCAGCTTTAGACAGGGAAACGAGCAGTACTTC
TRBV7-9,.,.,TRBJ1-3,CASSLSGIGNTIYF,TGTGCCAGCAGCTTATCAGGGATCGGAAACACCATATATTTT
TRBV27,TRBD2,.,TRBJ2-7,CASSLYRGLAAYEQYF,TGTGCCAGCAGTTTATATCGGGGACTAGCGGCCTACGAGCAGTACTTC
TRBV5-6,.,.,TRBJ2-3,CASSLRTVGTDTQYF,TGTGCCAGCAGCTTGAGGACAGTAGGCACAGATACGCAGTATTTT
TRBV15,TRBD2,.,TRBJ2-7,CATSRDLSAASGIPYEQYF,TGTGCCACCAGCAGAGATTTAAGTGCGGCTAGCGGGATCCCCTACGAGCAGTACTTC